These 32 T cell receptor beta chains were all obtained from the same sample, sequenced in a study of shared T cell receptors in the human thymus. Produced via immunoSEQ multiplex PCR; TCRdb's table is partial and in-frame only. The sample has about 660,000 clones, 85% to 90% seen once; the top ten hold 0.0095% to 0.013%. In addition, the sample was reused for a study of human thymus T cells.

Material for sequencing was thymocytes. The receptors were sampled from a boy under two years old with a congenital heart defect.

The genes are TRBV28 and TRBJ2-5; TRBD1 agrees at 8 bases. Germline lookup yields CDR1 MDHEN and CDR2 SYDVKM. The CDR3 covers 15 residues. With V trimmed by 5 bases and J by 4 bases, 9 bases remained unmatched. In DNA, the CDR3 is TGTGCCAGCAGTCCACGGGACAGGTCCCGAGAGACCCAGTACTTC. Encoded protein: CASSPRDRSRETQYF.

The chain carries TRBV29-1 and TRBJ1-1, with D possibly being TRBD1 (6 bases). The germline gives CDR1 SQVTM, CDR2 ANQGSEA. The CDR3 is 12 residues long. Trimming took 4 bases from V and 3 from J, leaving 9 bases between them. CDR3 loop: CSVAPGDTEAFF. CDR3 DNA sequence: TGCAGCGTTGCACCAGGGGACACTGAAGCTTTCTTT.

The V call is TRBV4-1, the J call TRBJ2-3; the match to TRBD2 covers 15 bases. Unmatched junction bases numbered 12, after V lost 3 bases and J lost 2 bases. The germline V gene has CDR1 MGHRA and CDR2 YSYEKL. The CDR3 has 20 residues. CDR3 sequence reads: CASSHPSGTSGRHYTDTQYF. As DNA, the CDR3 is TGCGCCAGCAGCCACCCCTCCGGGACTAGCGGGAGGCACTACACAGATACGCAGTATTTT.

This clone occurred a few times. The chain couples TRBV6-1 to TRBJ1-3; 8 nucleotides line up with TRBD1. This CDR3 is 15 amino acids long. Germline-derived CDR1 and CDR2 are MNHNS and SASEGT. CDR3: CALGRDRSSGNTIYF. In DNA form, the CDR3 reads TGTGCGCTGGGCCGGGACAGGAGCTCTGGAAACACCATATATTTT.

The V call is TRBV7-2, the J call TRBJ2-1; possible D gene TRBD2, 6 bases. Trimming removed 3 bases from V and 7 bases from J, with 13 bases in between. The CDR3 sequence is 14 residues long. Looked up from germline, CDR1 is SGHTA and CDR2 is FQGNSA. The CDR3 sequence: CASSFRQGGNEQFF. The CDR3 bases are TGTGCCAGCAGCTTTCGGCAGGGAGGAAATGAGCAGTTCTTC.

The V and J genes are TRBV25-1 and TRBJ1-1; 7 bases line up with TRBD1. CDR1 is MGHDK and CDR2 is SYGVNS in the germline V gene. The junction had 7 bases not matched to a gene; V was cut back by 7 bases and J by 5 bases. This CDR3 has 13 residues. CDR3 loop: CASNGQGVTEAFF. The CDR3 DNA sequence: TGTGCCAGCAATGGGCAGGGGGTTACTGAAGCTTTCTTT.

The chain joins TRBV5-1 to TRBJ2-5; 8 bases fit TRBD2. The CDR3 runs to 14 residues. Germline V gives CDR1 SGHRS, CDR2 YFSETQ. V trimming: 1 base; J trimming: 4 bases; junction bases outside the gene matches: 3. The DNA for the CDR3 is TGCGCCAGCAGCTTGACCAGCGGGAGAGAGACCCAGTACTTC. Amino acids: CASSLTSGRETQYF. The full variable domain, its missing parts supplied by reference TRBV5-1 and TRBJ2-5, is KAGVTQTPRYLIKTRGQQVTLSCSPISGHRSVSWYQQTPGQGLQFLFEYFSETQRNKGNFPGRFSGRQFSNSRSEMNVSTLELGDSALYLCASSLTSGRETQYFGPGTRLLVL.

The chain uses TRBV13 and TRBJ2-5, with 7 bases aligning to TRBD2. In germline, CDR1 is PRHDT, CDR2 FYEKMQ (reference sequence). With V trimmed by 0 bases and J by 4 bases, 11 bases remained unmatched. The CDR3 is 17 amino acids. The CDR3 protein is CASSLGPAGSGLETQYF. CDR3 DNA: TGTGCCAGCAGCTTAGGCCCGGCAGGTAGCGGGTTAGAGACCCAGTACTTC.

V usage is TRBV15 and J usage is TRBJ1-1; 8 bases match TRBD1. CDR3 length equals 14 residues. CDR1 is LNHNV and CDR2 is YYDKDF in the germline V gene (reference sequence). V gave up 8 bases and J gave up 1 base; unmatched junction bases: 6. CDR3 in amino acids: CATLQGARNTEAFF. CDR3 DNA: TGTGCCACCCTCCAGGGGGCGAGGAACACTGAAGCTTTCTTT.

The V and J genes are TRBV11-2 and TRBJ1-1, with a tentative D call TRBD1 (5 bases). CDR1 and CDR2 from the germline V gene are SGHAT and FQNNGV. The CDR3 spans 15 residues. V lost 0 bases and J 3 bases, leaving 11 bases between the germline ends. The CDR3 spells CASSLDEKGYTEAFF. CDR3 nucleotides: TGTGCCAGCAGCTTAGATGAGAAGGGGTACACTGAAGCTTTCTTT.

J is TRBJ2-2 and V is TRBV5-1; possibly TRBD2 for D (6 bases). Between the trimmed V and J ends, which lost 9 bases and 2 bases, there was a span of 14 bases. The CDR3 consists of 14 residues. The germline V gene has CDR1 SGHRS and CDR2 YFSETQ. CDR3 bases: TGCGCCACCACCGGGACTCGAAACACCGGGGAGCTGTTTTTT. Its translation: CATTGTRNTGELFF.

The chain is built from TRBV27 and TRBJ1-4; D uncertain. Per the germline V gene, CDR1 is MNHEY and CDR2 is SMNVEV (reference sequence). The CDR3 is made up of 15 amino acids. With 2 bases removed from V and 0 bases from J, the gap between germline ends came to 7 bases. The CDR3 protein is CASSLVGATNEKLFF. CDR3 DNA sequence: TGTGCCAGCAGTTTAGTGGGAGCAACTAATGAAAAACTGTTTTTT. Variable domain in full (rest from reference TRBV27 and TRBJ1-4): EAQVTQNPRYLITVTGKKLTVTCSQNMNHEYMSWYRQDPGLGLRQIYYSMNVEVTDKGDVPEGYKVSRKEKRNFPLILESPSPNQTSLYFCASSLVGATNEKLFFGSGTQLSVL.

The chain joins TRBV27 to TRBJ1-4; 10 bases fit TRBD1. The CDR3 length is 19 residues. Trimming took 1 base from V and 7 from J; bases not matched to a gene: 15. The V gene's germline CDR1 is MNHEY and CDR2 SMNVEV (reference sequence). CDR3 in DNA: TGTGCCAGCAGTTTATTCCCACCCGAGACAGGGGGCGTGGGTGAAAAACTGTTTTTT. It is translated as CASSLFPPETGGVGEKLFF.

The J gene is TRBJ1-2, the V gene TRBV11-3; no clear D. The CDR3 is 14 residues long. The V gene lost 5 bases and the J gene lost 4 bases, with 14 bases spanning the gap. CDR1 and CDR2 from the germline V gene are SGHNT and YENEEA. The CDR3 DNA sequence: TGTGCCAGCAGCACCGATGCGTTATCCTATGGCTACACCTTC. Translating gives CASSTDALSYGYTF.

This clone was picked up one time. The rearrangement uses TRBV15 and TRBJ2-7; 12 nucleotides agree with TRBD2. The CDR3 has 17 residues. Germline V gene lookup returns CDR1 LNHNV and CDR2 YYDKDF (reference sequence). V was clipped by 8 bases and J by 1 base; unmatched bases: 12. The CDR3, as DNA: TGTGCCACCGGCCAAGGACTAGCGGGATCACCGTCCTACGAGCAGTACTTC. Protein product: CATGQGLAGSPSYEQYF. Combining the CDR3 with reference TRBV15 and TRBJ2-7 gives the whole variable domain DAMVIQNPRYQVTQFGKPVTLSCSQTLNHNVMYWYQQKSSQAPKLLFHYYDKDFNNEADTPDNFQSRRPNTSFCFLDIRSPGLGDTAMYLCATGQGLAGSPSYEQYFGPGTRLTVT.

The chain recombines TRBV4-2 with TRBJ1-1; a weak D match, TRBD1 (5 bases). Germline V gene data show CDR1 as LGHNA and CDR2 as YNFKEQ. V dropped 5 bases and J dropped 2 bases, with 12 bases sitting between them. This CDR3 is built from 14 residues. CDR3: CASSVTVENTEAFF. The CDR3 DNA reads TGTGCCAGCAGCGTGACAGTCGAAAACACTGAAGCTTTCTTT.

The chain links TRBV27 to TRBJ2-7; 7 bases match TRBD1. V shed 4 bases, J shed 7 bases, and the junction held 7 bases outside the gene matches. Per germline, CDR1 MNHEY and CDR2 SMNVEV (reference sequence). This CDR3 region has 13 residues. The CDR3 DNA sequence: TGTGCCAGCAGTTCGGACAGGCTCCGGGAGCAGTACTTC. Residues: CASSSDRLREQYF.

The J gene is TRBJ1-2, the V gene TRBV28; 8 nucleotides agree with TRBD1. J gave up 4 bases and V 5 bases, and 6 bases lay outside the gene matches. The CDR3 runs 14 residues. Germline CDR1 reads MDHEN; CDR2 reads SYDVKM. In DNA, the CDR3 is TGTGCCAGCAGTCACACCAGGGGGCCCTATGGCTACACCTTC. Protein sequence: CASSHTRGPYGYTF.

This clone was counted between two and nine times. The rearrangement links TRBV2 to TRBJ1-4, with 9 bases lining up with TRBD1. Per germline, CDR1 SNHLY and CDR2 FYNNEI. The junction had 3 bases not matched to a gene; V was cut back by 5 bases and J by 5 bases. The length of the CDR3 is 14 residues. DNA for the CDR3: TGTGCCAGCAGTCCTACAGGGGGCAATGAAAAACTGTTTTTT. The encoded protein is CASSPTGGNEKLFF.

This clone appeared once. The chain uses TRBV15 and TRBJ1-1; 9 positions match TRBD1. Germline assignment: CDR1 LNHNV and CDR2 YYDKDF (reference sequence). Losses at the gene ends were 5 bases for V and 3 bases for J; bases not matched to a gene: 10. The CDR3 has 16 residues. CDR3 protein: CATSAPGQGTDTEAFF. As DNA, the CDR3 is TGTGCCACCAGCGCCCCGGGACAGGGAACGGACACTGAAGCTTTCTTT. Filled out from reference TRBV15 and TRBJ1-1, the complete variable domain reads DAMVIQNPRYQVTQFGKPVTLSCSQTLNHNVMYWYQQKSSQAPKLLFHYYDKDFNNEADTPDNFQSRRPNTSFCFLDIRSPGLGDTAMYLCATSAPGQGTDTEAFFGQGTRLTVV.

V is TRBV6-1 and J is TRBJ2-1; 13 positions agree with TRBD2. The germline CDR1 and CDR2 sequences are MNHNS and SASEGT. V was clipped by 3 bases and J by 8 bases; unmatched bases: 10. This CDR3 comprises 17 residues. The CDR3 DNA follows: TGTGCCAGCAGTGAGGGGGATACTAGCGGGAGGGTGGATGAGCAGTTCTTC. It yields the protein CASSEGDTSGRVDEQFF.

This chain links TRBV12-5 with TRBJ1-5, with D perhaps matching TRBD1 (5 bases). Trimming shortened V by 1 base and J by 6 bases, and 13 bases separated the two germline ends. CDR1 is LGHNT and CDR2 is FRNRAP in the germline V gene. The CDR3 covers 15 residues. CDR3 in amino acids: CASGLADSNSQPQHF. CDR3 coding DNA: TGTGCTAGTGGTTTGGCTGACAGTAATAGTCAGCCCCAGCATTTT.

This clone was seen just once. The V gene is TRBV23-1, the J gene TRBJ2-7, with TRBD1 matching over 7 bases. TRBV23-1 has ORF status, its function being uncertain. The J segment lost 2 bases and the V segment lost 0 bases, leaving 7 bases of the junction unmatched. The CDR3 runs to 16 residues. CDR3 bases: TGCGCCAGCAGTCAATCGTGGGGGCAGGGGGCCTACGAGCAGTACTTC. It specifies CASSQSWGQGAYEQYF.

The chain combines TRBV9 with TRBJ2-7, with D possibly being TRBD2 (6 bases). Trimming pared 0 bases from V and 2 bases from J, leaving 15 bases between. Germline V gene data show CDR1 as SGDLS and CDR2 as YYNGEE. There are 16 residues in the CDR3. The CDR3 DNA sequence: TGTGCCAGCAGCGTAGGTGGGGCTAGCGAGCCCTACGAGCAGTACTTC. Translation gives CASSVGGASEPYEQYF.

The rearrangement uses TRBV9 and TRBJ2-5; the D gene is possibly TRBD1 (6 bases). CDR1 SGDLS and CDR2 YYNGEE come from the germline V gene. V was trimmed by 3 bases and J by 2 bases, leaving 11 bases between them. This CDR3 spans 14 amino acids. This chain's CDR3 is CASSGGQNQETQYF. The CDR3 DNA sequence: TGTGCCAGCAGCGGCGGACAGAATCAAGAGACCCAGTACTTC.

This chain joins TRBV15 and TRBJ2-2; weak D call: TRBD1 (7 bases). There are 19 residues in the CDR3. Germline loops: CDR1 LNHNV, CDR2 YYDKDF (reference sequence). V lost 1 base and J 6 bases, leaving 24 bases between the germline ends. The CDR3 DNA follows: TGTGCCACCAGCAGAGCCAGGGGGGAAGAGGTATCGAGCGCCGGGGAGCTGTTTTTT. Protein sequence: CATSRARGEEVSSAGELFF.

The chain is built from TRBV5-1 and TRBJ2-5; 9 bases are a match to TRBD2. The CDR3 covers 13 residues. Trimming took 4 bases from V and 5 from J; bases not matched to a gene: 3. From germline, CDR1 is SGHRS and CDR2 YFSETQ. CDR3 amino acids: CASSRTSEETQYF. DNA for the CDR3: TGCGCCAGCAGCCGGACTAGCGAGGAGACCCAGTACTTC.

The gene calls are TRBV7-9 and TRBJ2-1, with TRBD2 matching 9 bases. The ends lost 6 bases at V and 2 bases at J; junction bases unmatched: 11. The CDR3 is 17 residues long. Looked up from germline, CDR1 is SEHNR and CDR2 is FQNEAQ (reference sequence). The CDR3 spells CASRIKREAFPYNEQFF. The CDR3 coding sequence is TGTGCCAGCAGGATAAAGCGGGAGGCCTTTCCCTACAATGAGCAGTTCTTC.

The V gene is TRBV19, the J gene TRBJ2-2, with 8 bases fitting TRBD2. CDR1 and CDR2 from the germline V gene are LNHDA and SQIVND (reference sequence). The CDR3 totals 20 residues. The V and J ends lost 6 bases and 0 bases, in that order; junction bases with no gene match: 18. The CDR3 spells CASRKGEAGGVRANTGELFF. Here the CDR3 DNA reads TGTGCCAGTAGAAAGGGGGAGGCGGGAGGAGTAAGGGCGAACACCGGGGAGCTGTTTTTT.

The CDR3 DNA follows: TGTGCCAGCAGCCCGGGGTCGGTTGACGAGCAGTTCTTC. Amino acid sequence: CASSPGSVDEQFF. The rearrangement links TRBV5-6 to TRBJ2-1, with D tentatively TRBD2 (5 bases). In germline, CDR1 is SGHDT, CDR2 YYEEEE. The CDR3 covers 13 residues. V dropped 4 bases and J dropped 10 bases, with 15 bases sitting between them.

The genes are TRBV2 and TRBJ2-1; perhaps TRBD2 as D (6 bases). The germline gives CDR1 SNHLY, CDR2 FYNNEI. V was clipped by 3 bases and J by 12 bases, with 9 bases between them. The length of the CDR3 is 11 residues. CDR3 in amino acids: CASSDRDSQFF. The DNA of the CDR3 is TGTGCCAGCAGTGACCGGGACTCGCAGTTCTTC. Variable domain in full (rest from reference TRBV2 and TRBJ2-1): EPEVTQTPSHQVTQMGQEVILRCVPISNHLYFYWYRQILGQKVEFLVSFYNNEISEKSEIFDDQFSVERPDGSNFTLKIRSTKLEDSAMYFCASSDRDSQFFGPGTRLTVL.

This clone was seen once. The gene calls are TRBV2 and TRBJ2-5; 7 bases line up with TRBD2. CDR1 is SNHLY and CDR2 is FYNNEI in the germline V gene. The trim removed 7 bases at V and 5 bases at J, leaving 10 bases unmatched. This CDR3 has 14 residues. CDR3 sequence reads: CASTFGTTRETQYF. The CDR3 DNA follows: TGTGCCAGCACCTTCGGGACTACTCGGGAGACCCAGTACTTC. Using reference TRBV2 and TRBJ2-5 for the parts outside the CDR3, the full variable domain is EPEVTQTPSHQVTQMGQEVILRCVPISNHLYFYWYRQILGQKVEFLVSFYNNEISEKSEIFDDQFSVERPDGSNFTLKIRSTKLEDSAMYFCASTFGTTRETQYFGPGTRLLVL.